This is a list of T cell receptor beta chains from one sample in a study of spatial heterogeneity in lung cancer. TCRdb called the 5' RACE reads again in MiXCR, with one record for every CDR3 protein. This table has about 100,000 distinct CDR3 sequences, nearly 4.5% appearing once. Sample: lung tumor tissue, taken at surgery. The receptor source for this set is a male donor with early-stage non-small cell lung cancer. The CDR3 runs from the conserved cysteine through the conserved F or W. D genes are given only for firm matches. Clone size is shown for a subset of rows, as once, few, many or a class of expanded clone.

V gene,D gene,J gene,clone size,CDR3 protein,CDR3 DNA
TRBV12-3/TRBV12-4,-,TRBJ1-5,many,CASRIIQSGRDSNQPQHF,TGTGCCAGCAGGATAATCCAATCGGGGAGGGATAGCAATCAGCCCCAGCATTTT
TRBV7-9,-,TRBJ2-2,many,CASSPRDNANTGELFF,TGTGCCAGCAGCCCAAGGGACAACGCGAACACCGGGGAGCTGTTTTTT
TRBV12-3/TRBV12-4,-,TRBJ2-5,many,CASSLSRGETQYF,TGTGCCAGCAGTTTATCGCGGGGAGAGACCCAGTACTTC
TRBV2,TRBD2,TRBJ2-2,many,CATTLAGVTGELFF,TGTGCCACCACACTAGCGGGAGTCACCGGGGAGCTGTTTTTT
TRBV20-1,-,TRBJ2-5,-,CSTANPRPGPKFDREGDQETQYF,TGCAGTACTGCCAACCCCCGTCCGGGGCCCAAATTTGATAGGGAGGGGGACCAAGAGACCCAGTACTTC
TRBV11-2,TRBD1,TRBJ1-2,many,CASSPHKGQVYGYTF,TGTGCCAGCAGCCCCCACAAAGGACAGGTCTATGGCTACACCTTC
TRBV18,-,TRBJ2-3,few,CASSNKGEADTQYF,TGTGCCAGCTCAAACAAAGGAGAAGCAGATACGCAGTATTTT
TRBV27,-,TRBJ2-1,many,CASSLRAGGYDEQFF,TGTGCCAGCAGTTTACGGGCGGGTGGGTATGATGAGCAGTTCTTC
TRBV6-1,TRBD1,TRBJ2-7,-,CASIADRGRGEQYF,TGTGCCAGCATCGCAGACAGGGGGCGAGGCGAGCAGTACTTC
TRBV4-1,TRBD2,TRBJ2-7,many,CASSSTSASYEQYF,TGCGCCAGCAGCTCAACTAGCGCTTCCTACGAGCAGTACTTC
TRBV27,TRBD2,TRBJ2-2,many,CASQKNVAGNTGELFF,TGTGCCAGCCAAAAAAACGTAGCGGGAAACACCGGGGAGCTGTTTTTT
TRBV28,TRBD2,TRBJ2-5,many,CASGTSGLEETQYF,TGTGCCAGCGGGACTAGCGGGCTAGAAGAGACCCAGTACTTC
TRBV3-1,-,TRBJ2-5,many,CASSQDRTGSTQYF,TGTGCCAGCAGCCAAGATCGAACGGGAAGTACCCAGTACTTC
TRBV28,TRBD2,TRBJ2-1,many,CASSTASGGSSYNEQFF,TGTGCCAGCAGCACCGCTAGCGGGGGTAGCTCCTACAATGAGCAGTTCTTC
TRBV11-2,TRBD1,TRBJ2-2,many,CASSSPTRGHRMNTGELFF,TGTGCCAGCAGCTCACCGACGAGGGGGCATCGAATGAACACCGGGGAGCTGTTTTTT
TRBV29-1,-,TRBJ2-5,many,CSALPVAEPEETQYF,TGCAGCGCATTACCCGTGGCAGAACCCGAAGAGACCCAGTACTTC
TRBV4-2,TRBD1,TRBJ2-3,many,CASSQDGQGRDTQYF,TGTGCCAGCAGCCAAGACGGACAGGGGCGGGATACGCAGTATTTT
TRBV28,TRBD1,TRBJ2-3,many,CATGTGTDTQYF,TGTGCCACCGGGACAGGCACAGATACGCAGTATTTT
TRBV5-6,-,TRBJ2-3,many,CASSHSYTDTQYF,TGTGCCAGCAGCCACTCTTACACAGATACGCAGTATTTT